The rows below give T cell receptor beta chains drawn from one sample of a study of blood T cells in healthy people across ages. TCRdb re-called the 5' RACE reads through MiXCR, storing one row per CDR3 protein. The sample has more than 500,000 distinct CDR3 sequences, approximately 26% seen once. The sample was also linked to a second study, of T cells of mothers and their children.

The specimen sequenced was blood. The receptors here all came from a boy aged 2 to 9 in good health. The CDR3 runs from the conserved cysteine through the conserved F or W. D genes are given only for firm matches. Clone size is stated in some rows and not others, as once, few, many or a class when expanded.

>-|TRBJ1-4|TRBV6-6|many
TGTGCCAGCGGTCCCTGGGGGACGAATGAAAAACTGTTTTTT
CASGPWGTNEKLFF
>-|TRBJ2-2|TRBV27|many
TGTGCCAGCAGTAGAGGGGGGACCGGGGAGCTGTTTTTT
CASSRGGTGELFF
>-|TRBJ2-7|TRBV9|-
TGTGCCAGCAGCGTAGTACCCGTGTACGGTGAGCAGTACTTC
CASSVVPVYGEQYF
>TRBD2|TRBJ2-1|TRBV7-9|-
TGTGCCAGCAGCGGGGGGACTAGCTACAATGAGCAGTTCTTC
CASSGGTSYNEQFF
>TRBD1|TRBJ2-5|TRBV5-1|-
TGCGCCAGCAGCTTAATTCAACAGGGGGCCACTCAACCGTACTTC
CASSLIQQGATQPYF
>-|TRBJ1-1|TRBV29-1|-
TGCAGCGTTGAGGTTCGTGGGGGGACTGAAGCTTTCTTT
CSVEVRGGTEAFF
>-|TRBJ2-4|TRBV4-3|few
TGCGCCAGCAGCCAAGAACAGGCAATCATGGGGGTCAAAAACATTCAGTACTTC
CASSQEQAIMGVKNIQYF
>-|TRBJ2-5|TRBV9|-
TGTGCCAGCTCCCTTCAAATCATCCAAGAGACCCAGTACTTC
CASSLQIIQETQYF
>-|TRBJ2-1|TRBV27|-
TGTGCCAGCAGTTTAGGCCCCCTGGGGGATGAGCAGTTCTTC
CASSLGPLGDEQFF
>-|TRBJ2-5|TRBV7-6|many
TGTGCCAGCAGCTTTGGGTCCGGGGAGACCCAGTACTTC
CASSFGSGETQYF
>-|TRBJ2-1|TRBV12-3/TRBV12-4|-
TGTGCCAGCAGTTTAGGGACAGAGGGGAATGAGCAGTTCTTC
CASSLGTEGNEQFF
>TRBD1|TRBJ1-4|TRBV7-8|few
TGTGCCAGCAGCTCCGAAGTGGGGAGGGGGCTTGAAAAACTGTTTTTT
CASSSEVGRGLEKLFF
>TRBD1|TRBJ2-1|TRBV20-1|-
TGCAGTGCTAGAGTATTAGGGACAGGGAGGCAATACAATGAGCAGTTCTTC
CSARVLGTGRQYNEQFF
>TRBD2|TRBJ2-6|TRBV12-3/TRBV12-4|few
TGTGCCAGCAGTTTCGGGGGGTGGCTTGGGGCCAACGTCCTGACTTTC
CASSFGGWLGANVLTF
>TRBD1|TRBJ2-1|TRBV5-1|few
TGCGCCAGCAGCTTGGGGACAGGGAACTACAATGAGCAGTTCTTC
CASSLGTGNYNEQFF
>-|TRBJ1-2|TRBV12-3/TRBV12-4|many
TGTGCCAGCAGTTTTCAGGGTTCCTATGGCTACACCTTC
CASSFQGSYGYTF
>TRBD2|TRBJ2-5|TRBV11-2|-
TGTGCCAGCAGCTCAACCGGGACTAGCTTATACCAAGAGACCCAGTACTTC
CASSSTGTSLYQETQYF
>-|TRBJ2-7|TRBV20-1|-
TGCAGTGCTACCCCGGGCTACGAGCAGTACTTC
CSATPGYEQYF
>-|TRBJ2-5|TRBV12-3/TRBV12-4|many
TGTGCCAGCAGTCCCCGGGACGGACAAGAGACCCAGTACTTC
CASSPRDGQETQYF
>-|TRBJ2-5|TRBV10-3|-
TGTGCCATCAGTGAATCATCTGGAGAGACCCAGTACTTC
CAISESSGETQYF
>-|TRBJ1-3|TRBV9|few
TGTGCCAGCAGCGTAGAAACATCCCTTCGCTCTGGAAACACCATATATTTT
CASSVETSLRSGNTIYF
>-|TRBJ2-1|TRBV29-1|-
TGCAGCGTTGATCCATACTCCTACAATGAGCAGTTCTTC
CSVDPYSYNEQFF
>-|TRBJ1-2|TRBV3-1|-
TGTGCCAGCAGCACGACAGCCCGCAACTATGGCTACACCTTC
CASSTTARNYGYTF
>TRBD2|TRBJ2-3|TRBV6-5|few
TGTGCCAGCAGAAGAGCGGGAGTGGCAGATACGCAGTATTTT
CASRRAGVADTQYF
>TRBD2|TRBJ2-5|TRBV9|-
TGTGCCAGCAGCCCAACGCTAGCGGGAGAGACCCAGTACTTC
CASSPTLAGETQYF
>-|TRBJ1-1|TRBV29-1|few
TGCAGCGCTGCAGGCAGGGGACTGAACACTGAAGCTTTCTTT
CSAAGRGLNTEAFF
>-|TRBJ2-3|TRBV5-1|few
TGCGCCAGCAGCTTGGGCAGGTTGTACACAGATACGCAGTATTTT
CASSLGRLYTDTQYF
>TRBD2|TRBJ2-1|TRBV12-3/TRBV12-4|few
TGTGCCAGCAGTCGACTAGCGGGAGATGGTGAGCAGTTCTTC
CASSRLAGDGEQFF
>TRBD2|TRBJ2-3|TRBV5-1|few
TGCGCCAGCCGCGGGACTAGCGGGGGGACAAACACAGATACGCAGTATTTT
CASRGTSGGTNTDTQYF
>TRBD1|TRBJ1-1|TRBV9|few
TGTGCCAGCAGCACCACAGGGGGGTCGACTGAAGCTTTCTTT
CASSTTGGSTEAFF
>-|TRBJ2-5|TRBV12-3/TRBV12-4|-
TGTGCCAGCAGACCAGGACGGGGATCCCAAGAGACCCAGTACTTC
CASRPGRGSQETQYF
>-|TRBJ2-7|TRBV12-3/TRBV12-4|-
TGTGCCAGCAGTGAGGGACTCCTCGGTTACGAGCAGTACTTC
CASSEGLLGYEQYF
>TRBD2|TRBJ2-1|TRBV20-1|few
TGCAGTGCTATTACCGGGACTAGCGGGAGGAATGAGCAGTTCTTC
CSAITGTSGRNEQFF
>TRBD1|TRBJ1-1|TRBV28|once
TGTGCCAGCAGCGATTTACAGGGGTCGACTGAAGCTTTCTTT
CASSDLQGSTEAFF
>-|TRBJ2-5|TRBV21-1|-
TGTGCCAGCAGCAAAGTTTTGACTAGCGGGGAGACCCAGTACTTC
CASSKVLTSGETQYF
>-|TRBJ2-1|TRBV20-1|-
TGCAGTGCTAGAGTCCTTCGGGGTAGCTTTCAGTTCTTC
CSARVLRGSFQFF
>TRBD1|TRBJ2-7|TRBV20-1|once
TGCAGTGCCACGTTCCGCCTTCATCCGGGACAGGGAGGATACGAGCAGTACTTC
CSATFRLHPGQGGYEQYF
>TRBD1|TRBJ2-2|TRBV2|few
TGTGCCAGCAACGGGCTCACAGGGGCCAGCACCGGGGAGCTGTTTTTT
CASNGLTGASTGELFF
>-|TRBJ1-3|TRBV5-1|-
TGCGCCAGCAGCTCCGGGGGACCTGGAAACACCATATATTTT
CASSSGGPGNTIYF
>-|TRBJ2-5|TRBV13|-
TGTGCCAGCGCCAGACTTTCCAGGGGTCAGGACGAGACCCAGTACTTC
CASARLSRGQDETQYF
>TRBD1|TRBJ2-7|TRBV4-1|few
TGCGCCAGCAGCCAAGCGTGGGACAGAGGGCTAACGTACGAGCAGTACTTC
CASSQAWDRGLTYEQYF
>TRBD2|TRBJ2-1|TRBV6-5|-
TGTGCCAGCAGTTACCGGGGGGATGAGCAGTTCTTC
CASSYRGDEQFF
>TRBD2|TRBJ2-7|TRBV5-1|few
TGCGCCAGCAGCGTTAGCGGGATCTCCTACGAGCAGTACTTC
CASSVSGISYEQYF
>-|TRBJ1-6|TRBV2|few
TGTGCCAGCAGTGAAGACAGCTATGTGAATTCACCCCTCCACTTT
CASSEDSYVNSPLHF
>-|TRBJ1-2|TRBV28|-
TGTGCCAGCAGTTTAGACCGGGACGGGGCTAACTGTGGCTACACCTTC
CASSLDRDGANCGYTF
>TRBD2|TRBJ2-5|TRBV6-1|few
TGTGCCAGCAGTCCCACCATGACTCCTAGCGGGTTGGGGAGAGAGACCCAGTACTTC
CASSPTMTPSGLGRETQYF
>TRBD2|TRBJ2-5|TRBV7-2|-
TGTGCCAGCAGCCAACTAGCGGCTAAAGAGACCCAGTACTTC
CASSQLAAKETQYF
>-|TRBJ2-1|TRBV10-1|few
TGCGCCAGCATTTACCGAGACGAAGAGTGGGGCTCCTACAATGAGCAGTTCTTC
CASIYRDEEWGSYNEQFF
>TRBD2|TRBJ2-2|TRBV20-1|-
TGCAGTGCTACCCTAGCGGACAAGAACACCGGGGAGCTGTTTTTT
CSATLADKNTGELFF
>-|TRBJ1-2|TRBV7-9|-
TGTGCCAGCGAACTCAGGGAGCTTGGCTACACCTTC
CASELRELGYTF
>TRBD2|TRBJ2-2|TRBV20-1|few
TGCAGTGCTAGAGGCTTGAGCGGGGGAGCGAACACCGGGGAGCTGTTTTTT
CSARGLSGGANTGELFF